This TCR beta chain originates from a study of cytomegalovirus exposure and HLA in healthy donors. PCR was performed using 60 Vbeta and 13 Jbeta primers. The data were produced by immunoSEQ multiplex PCR, yet TCRdb's version contains in-frame clones alone and is incomplete. The table includes about 140,000 clones, about four fifths detected once. Donors were nominally healthy when sampled, though unrecorded immune exposures were likely. The study, taken as a whole, reports: Whilst most TCR sequences proved rare, a subset of public TCRs occurred across many donors. Researchers reported in a later analysis that common viral pathogens appeared linked to several top clusters. It was only CMV serostatus that was available as immune exposure information.

Note on this clone: Its antigen remains unidentified.

The sample was PBMCs. The receptor's source is a woman aged 40 to 50 in good health and CMV-seronegative.

As DNA, the CDR3 is TGTGCCAGCAGTGGGGGGAACTATGGCTACACCTTC. Amino acid sequence: CASSGGNYGYTF. V gene TRBV28 combines with J gene TRBJ1-2, with D maybe TRBD1 (5 bases). The germline V gene encodes CDR1 MDHEN and CDR2 SYDVKM. V was pared by 5 bases and J by 2 bases, with 6 bases between. The CDR3 covers 12 residues.